Included here is one T cell receptor (beta chain) sequence, with context. Its target is not known. At least 7 million PBMCs were isolated per sample. The authors ran a second PCR of roughly 6 to 12 cycles using a sample-barcoded 5' primer and a J-beta primer mix. MiXCR was run by TCRdb on the 5' RACE reads, yielding one entry per CDR3 protein. The sample records some 1.6 million distinct CDR3 sequences, roughly 32% being singletons. Trimming shortened V by 0 bases and J by 0 bases, and 10 bases separated the two germline ends. Germline-derived CDR1 and CDR2 are DFQATT and SNEGSKA (reference sequence). This CDR3 comprises 15 residues. These data belong to a study of blood T cells in healthy people across ages. Overall study findings and caveats: A conclusive naive versus antigen-experienced comparison was prevented by the unsorted PBMCs.

The source of this sequence is a woman aged 25 to 45 in good health. The rearrangement links TRBV20-1 to TRBJ2-3; D gene ambiguous. Sequencing used blood. CDR3 in amino acids: CSARDPSSSTDTQYF. The CDR3 DNA reads as TGCAGTGCTAGAGATCCGAGTTCTAGCACAGATACGCAGTATTTT.